This T cell receptor (beta chain) was retrieved from a study of beta chain features in type 1 diabetes. This clone was detected only a few times. The antigen is undetermined. CD45RO/CCR7/CD25/CD127/CD95/CD27 separated CD4+ naive, central memory, regulatory and stem cell-like memory cells by sorting. Purity of each sorted population was above 95%. This CDR3 is built from 16 residues. Trimming removed 2 bases from V and 0 bases from J; junction bases left unmatched: 4. Germline CDR1 SGDLS, CDR2 YYNGEE. General study points: Shortening that was moderate but significant affected the TCRB CDR3s of Type 1 diabetes patients in all four CD4+ subsets.

As every portion of the isolated RNA was reverse transcribed, the sequencing read expressed TCRB transcripts. Measured with immunoSEQ multiplex PCR; TCRdb has only the in-frame clones, and not every one. The repertoire holds some 250,000 clones, with under 13% as singletons. Sequencing was performed on naive CD4+ T cells from blood. The clonotype originates from a young man with type 1 diabetes. J is TRBJ2-3 and V is TRBV9; 9 bases map to TRBD2. The CDR3 DNA reads as TGTGCCAGCAGCGTTTCGGCGGGGGGGAGCACAGATACGCAGTATTTT. Translating gives CASSVSAGGSTDTQYF. Full variable domain (outside the CDR3, taken from reference TRBV9 and TRBJ2-3): DSGVTQTPKHLITATGQRVTLRCSPRSGDLSVYWYQQSLDQGLQFLIQYYNGEERAKGNILERFSAQQFPDLHSELNLSSLELGDSALYFCASSVSAGGSTDTQYFGPGTRLTVL.